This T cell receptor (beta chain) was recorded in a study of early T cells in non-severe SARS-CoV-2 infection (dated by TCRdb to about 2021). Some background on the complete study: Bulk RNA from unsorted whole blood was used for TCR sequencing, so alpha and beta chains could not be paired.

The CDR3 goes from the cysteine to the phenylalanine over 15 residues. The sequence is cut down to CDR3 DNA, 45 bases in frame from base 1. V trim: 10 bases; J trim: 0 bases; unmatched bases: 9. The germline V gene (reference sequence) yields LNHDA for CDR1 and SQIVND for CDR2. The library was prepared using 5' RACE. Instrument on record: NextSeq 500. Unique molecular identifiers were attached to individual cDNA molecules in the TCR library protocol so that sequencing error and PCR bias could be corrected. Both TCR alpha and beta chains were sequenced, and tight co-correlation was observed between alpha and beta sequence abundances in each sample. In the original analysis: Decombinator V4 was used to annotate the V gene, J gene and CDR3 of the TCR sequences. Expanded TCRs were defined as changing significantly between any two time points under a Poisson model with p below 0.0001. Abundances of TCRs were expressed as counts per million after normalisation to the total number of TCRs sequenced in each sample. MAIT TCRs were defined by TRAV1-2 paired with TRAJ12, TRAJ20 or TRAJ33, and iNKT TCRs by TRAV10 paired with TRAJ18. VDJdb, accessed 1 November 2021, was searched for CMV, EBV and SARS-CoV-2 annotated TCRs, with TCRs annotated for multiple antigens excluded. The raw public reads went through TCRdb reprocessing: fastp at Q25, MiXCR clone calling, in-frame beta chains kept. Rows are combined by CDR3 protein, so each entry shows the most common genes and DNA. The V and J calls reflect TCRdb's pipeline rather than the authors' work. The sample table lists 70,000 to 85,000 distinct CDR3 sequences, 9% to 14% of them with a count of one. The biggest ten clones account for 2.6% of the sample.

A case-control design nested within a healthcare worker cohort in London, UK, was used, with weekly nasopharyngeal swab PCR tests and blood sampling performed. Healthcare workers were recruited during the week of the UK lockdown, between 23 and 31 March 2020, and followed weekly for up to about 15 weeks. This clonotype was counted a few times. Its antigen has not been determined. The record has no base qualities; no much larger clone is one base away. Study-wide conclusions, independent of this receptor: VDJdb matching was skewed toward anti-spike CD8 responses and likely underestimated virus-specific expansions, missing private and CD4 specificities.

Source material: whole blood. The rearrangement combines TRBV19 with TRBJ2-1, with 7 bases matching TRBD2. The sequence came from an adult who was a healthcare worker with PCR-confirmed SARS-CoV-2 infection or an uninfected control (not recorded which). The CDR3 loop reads CATSPAGDSYNEQFF. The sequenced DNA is TGTGCCACTTCCCCCGCGGGGGACTCCTACAATGAGCAGTTCTTC.